This TCR beta chain came from a study of T cell changes during pregnancy in multiple sclerosis. The CDR3 is 16 amino acids. Per germline, CDR1 LGHNA and CDR2 YSLEER. The trim removed 1 base at V and 7 bases at J, leaving 6 bases unmatched. Assay: immunoSEQ multiplex PCR; the TCRdb copy retains only in-frame clones and omits some. The sample consists of fewer than 60,000 clones, roughly 91% of them appearing once. The genes are TRBV4-3 and TRBJ1-4; 10 positions match TRBD1. The receptor was isolated from a female donor with multiple sclerosis, enrolled in a pregnancy study. The specimen comprised peripheral blood, sampled in the second trimester of pregnancy. The CDR3 protein is CASSQVTGGGGEKLFF. Here the CDR3 DNA reads TGCGCCAGCAGCCAAGTGACAGGGGGCGGAGGTGAAAAACTGTTTTTT.